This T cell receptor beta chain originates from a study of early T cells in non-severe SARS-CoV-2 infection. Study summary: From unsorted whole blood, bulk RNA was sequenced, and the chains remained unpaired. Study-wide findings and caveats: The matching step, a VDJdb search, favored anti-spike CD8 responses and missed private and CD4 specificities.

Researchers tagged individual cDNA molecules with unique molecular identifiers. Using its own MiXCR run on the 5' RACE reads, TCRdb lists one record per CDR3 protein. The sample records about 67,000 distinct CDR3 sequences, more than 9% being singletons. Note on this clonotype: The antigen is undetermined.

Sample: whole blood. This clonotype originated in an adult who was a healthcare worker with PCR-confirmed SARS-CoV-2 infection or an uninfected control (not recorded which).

The CDR3 reads CASRGGAKTQYF. The CDR3 coding sequence is TGTGCCAGCAGGGGGGGGGCAAAGACCCAGTACTTC. The genes are TRBV6-5 and TRBJ2-5, with D possibly TRBD2 on 7 matching bases. The germline gives CDR1 MNHEY, CDR2 SVGAGI. V lost 6 bases to trimming and J lost 6 bases, with 11 bases between them. CDR3 length equals 12 residues.